This T cell receptor beta chain is drawn from a study of regulatory T cells in long-lasting Graves disease (dated by TCRdb to about 2021). Regarding the research as a whole: Patients with newly diagnosed Graves' disease had been on antithyroid drugs for under 3 months. The study was registered as a clinical trial and conducted in China. A total of roughly 35 samples were covered by TCR sequencing, comprising some 13 persistent and some 20 newly diagnosed Graves' disease patients. Patients with persistent Graves' disease were compared with patients with newly diagnosed Graves' disease using TCR sequencing and RNA sequencing of peripheral blood.

Sample time point, as interpreted from the label and publication: newly diagnosed GD, antithyroid drugs for less than 3 months. RNA was extracted from PBMCs in TRIzol for both TCR sequencing and RNA sequencing. The diagnosis of Graves' disease was made according to American Thyroid Association guidelines. Patients for the study were recruited at an endocrinology department in Xi'an, China. Each patient gave 8.5 to 9.5 milliliters of peripheral blood, collected in an EDTA anticoagulant tube. Ficoll Paque Plus density gradient separation was used to isolate PBMCs, and no further T cell sorting was done. RNA quality was checked with an Agilent 2100 Bioanalyzer and agarose gel, and concentration with a NanoDrop 2000. What the study reported, not specific to this receptor: Compared with newly diagnosed patients, persistent Graves' disease patients had lower TCR Shannon entropy and fewer highly expanded clones, which suggests clonal expansion. Sequencing and analysis were restricted to the TCR beta chain. Persistent patients shared more public clonotypes among themselves (around 2,500) than newly diagnosed patients did (approximately 900). Preferential use of TRBV28, TRBJ1-2 and TRBJ2-5 was observed in persistent disease, whereas TRBV20-1 and TRBJ2-1 were favored in newly diagnosed disease. The authors acknowledged the small sample size as a limitation that may reduce accuracy. Because the primary lesion, thyroid tissue, could not be accessed, the study looked at peripheral blood alone.

This clonotype came up many times. It lacks a known antigen. Base quality data are lacking; no much larger clone is found one base away. The library was produced with multiplex PCR. The listed sequencing device is Illumina HiSeq 4000. iRepertoire HTBI primers and Arm-PCR amplification of CDR3 regions were used to construct TCR beta libraries. Gel purification was performed on PCR products prior to sequencing. The authors' pipeline ran thus. Gene usage analysis of CDR3 amino acid clonotypes used the roughly 60 TRBV and about 13 TRBJ segments found across samples. COPE and FqMerger were used to merge the filtered high-quality paired reads into contigs. BLAST was used to align contigs to IMGT TRBV, TRBD and TRBJ reference genes, and CDR3 was defined according to IMGT. Any clonotype with a frequency above 0.1% was counted as a highly expanded clone. Shannon entropy served as the measure of repertoire diversity, while the Gini coefficient captured V-J evenness. A clonotype was considered public if more than one individual shared it. In TCRdb, the public reads were trimmed at Q25 with fastp and aligned with MiXCR, with productive beta chains retained. Rows with one shared CDR3 protein collapse into an entry with the most common genes and DNA. These V and J calls are TCRdb output, not the study's own analysis. The sample yields a few hundred thousand distinct CDR3 sequences; approximately 13% were counted once. The top ten clones comprise roughly 9.7% of the sample.

From its cysteine to its phenylalanine, the CDR3 spans 15 amino acids. The kept DNA is CDR3 alone, 45 bases in frame from the first base. The junction shows trimming of 7 bases on V and 5 bases on J, plus 22 bases between the germline ends. The germline V gene (reference sequence) supplies CDR1 DFQATT and CDR2 SNEGSKA. The same sample was also used in a study of T cells in Graves' hyperthyroidism and ophthalmopathy. Per that second paper: Stable Graves' hyperthyroidism was defined as no progression to ophthalmopathy during 18 months of follow-up. Hyperthyroidism patients were newly diagnosed, with disease duration under 2 months, and aged 18 to 65 years. Patients with uncontrolled infections, other autoimmune diseases, pregnancy or lactation were excluded. Diagnoses were established on the basis of clinical symptoms, serum thyroxine and TRAb, thyroid ultrasound, and orbital computed tomography. A first-round RT-PCR of the TCR CDR3 used the HTBI primer set with the Qiagen OneStep RT-PCR kit. Most expanded thyroid clonotypes (frequency above 0.001) were also detected in blood, a finding suggesting that blood repertoires may reflect thyroid immune responses. In cross-validation, a model built on a 13 V-J signature told ophthalmopathy apart from stable hyperthyroidism with 85% to 90% sensitivity and about 81% specificity, and in testing the same model reached 80%/75%. In validation, the model predicted progression to ophthalmopathy with around 71% sensitivity and approximately 72% specificity, a median of 6.5 months before onset. A discovery cohort of roughly 96 patients, about 44 with Graves' ophthalmopathy and 57 with stable Graves' hyperthyroidism, was used to find distinguishing TCR V-J signatures. Prospective prediction of ophthalmopathy was tested in an independent validation cohort of 18 hyperthyroidism patients and approximately 17 patients who later progressed to ophthalmopathy. The 100 or so discovery patients were divided at random into training and test sets in a 7:3 ratio. In over five Graves' hyperthyroidism patients, the study also compared T-cell repertoires from thyroid tissue with T-cell repertoires from blood. Once sampling was done, hyperthyroidism patients were given methimazole at a starting dose of 30 mg daily, whereas ophthalmopathy patients were given high-dose intravenous methylprednisolone. A second multiplex PCR round built the libraries, followed by size selection and purification. The libraries were sequenced on an Illumina HiSeq2000 using paired-end 100 bp reads. Raw data were processed with SOAPnuke, discarding reads with adapters, uncalled bases, mean Phred below 15, or no exact constant-primer or identifier match. High-quality paired reads were merged with COPE v1.2.5, and unique nucleotide sequences were defined as clonotypes. Clonotypes were aligned to IMGT TRBV, TRBD and TRBJ reference segments using MiTCR v1.1. The analysis included only V-J combinations with a frequency above 0.0001, which together covered around 99% of the repertoires. A TCS score was defined as the ratio between F50 (clonal expansion) and ExV (chaos), using BLOSUM62-based TCRdist between CDR3 peptides within each V-J. Welch's t-statistics and random forest reduced roughly 500 V-J features to some 14, which were used in a naive Bayes classifier (R e1071). No statistical method was used to fix the sample size in advance, and group allocation was not hidden from the investigators. The paper reports TCR Vbeta CDR3 sequencing of some 140 peripheral blood samples: around 41 ophthalmopathy, under 80 hyperthyroidism and around 17 progressor patients.

This TCR came from a man aged 25 to 45 with Graves disease. Donor details come from another sample of the same person, matched by shared clones. The sample in question was peripheral blood mononuclear cells (PBMCs), obtained at new diagnosis, from a patient treated with antithyroid drugs. The receptor chain draws on TRBV20-1 and TRBJ2-3; the D gene remains uncertain. The CDR3 protein is CSVSTSARGVDTQYF. The sequence in DNA is TGCAGTGTGTCCACTTCTGCTAGAGGCGTAGATACGCAGTATTTT.